A single TCR beta chain is shown here with its context. The antigen is undetermined. The CDR3 extends over 15 amino acids. Germline V gives CDR1 MNHNY, CDR2 SVGAGI (reference sequence). Deletions cut 2 bases from V and 0 bases from J, with 9 bases between. Single viable CD3+CD4+CD8-CD45RO+ cells were sorted as the memory CD4+ T cells. Per the original data handling: Out-of-frame sequences were removed, leaving around 2,000,000 distinct TCRbeta sequences. Some clones are missing from TCRdb's copy, which holds only in-frame ones; the method was immunoSEQ multiplex PCR. V, J and clone size derive from that table, while D and trimming were established from the DNA sequence. This table holds about 60,000 clones, approximately 86% found once. The data stem from a study of memory CD4+ T cells and cytomegalovirus serostatus. Study-level background: Of the healthy Belgian adults, 8 to 10 were CMV seropositive and more than 20 seronegative.

Findings and limits, study-wide: Repertoires predicted CMV serostatus with median bootstrapped AUC of roughly 0.96. The CMV-associated TCR signature appears largely within the CD4+ memory repertoire.

V is TRBV6-6 and J is TRBJ2-3; D is perhaps TRBD1 (6 bases). What was sequenced was memory CD4+ T cells from blood. The receptor's source is an adult in good health and CMV-seronegative. Some clones in this sample may be carry-over from other donors' samples. For the CDR3, the DNA is TGTGCCAGCAGTTACACAGGGTCTAGCACAGATACGCAGTATTTT. Protein: CASSYTGSSTDTQYF.